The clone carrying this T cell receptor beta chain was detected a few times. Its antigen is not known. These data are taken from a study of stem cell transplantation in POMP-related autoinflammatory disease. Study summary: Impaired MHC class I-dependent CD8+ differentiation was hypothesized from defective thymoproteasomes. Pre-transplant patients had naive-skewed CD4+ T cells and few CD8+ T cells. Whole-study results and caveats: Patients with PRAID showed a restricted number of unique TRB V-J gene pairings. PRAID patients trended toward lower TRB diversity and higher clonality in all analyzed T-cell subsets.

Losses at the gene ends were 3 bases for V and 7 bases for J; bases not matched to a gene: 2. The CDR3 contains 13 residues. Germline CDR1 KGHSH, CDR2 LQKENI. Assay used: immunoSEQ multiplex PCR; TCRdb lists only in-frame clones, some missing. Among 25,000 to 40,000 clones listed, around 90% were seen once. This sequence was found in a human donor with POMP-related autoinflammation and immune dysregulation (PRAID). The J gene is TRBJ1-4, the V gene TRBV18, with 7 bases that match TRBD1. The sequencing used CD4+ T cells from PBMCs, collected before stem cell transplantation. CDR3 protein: CASSPGTAEKLFF. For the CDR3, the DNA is TGTGCCAGCTCACCGGGGACAGCTGAAAAACTGTTTTTT.